This T cell receptor beta chain was observed in a study of blood T cell repertoires in COVID-19. Study summary: The United States, Italy and Spain provided the acute and convalescent COVID-19 samples. PBMCs, B-cell-depleted T cells, or T cells provided the cDNA or gDNA that made up the material.

The CDR3 covers 15 residues. CDR1 and CDR2 (germline): SGHKS, YYEKEE (reference sequence). J was trimmed by 5 bases and V by 2 bases; bases with no gene match: 6. In the study's own analysis: Amplification with reference gene primers provided the estimates of nucleated cell counts. Repertoires were generated with immunoSEQ multiplex PCR, while TCRdb's copy carries only in-frame clones and drops some. V and J calls and clone size are given by that table; D and trimming were obtained from the DNA. The table lists approximately 200,000 clones, approximately 84% of them singletons, with about 2.4% in the top ten.

This chain connects TRBV5-5 to TRBJ1-5; 8 bases are a match to TRBD1. The sequenced sample consisted of peripheral blood. This receptor was obtained from a woman aged 60 to 75 with acute or convalescent COVID-19. The CDR3 sequence: CASSLNPQGDQPQHF. CDR3 DNA: TGTGCCAGCAGCTTAAATCCACAGGGGGATCAGCCCCAGCATTTT. The full variable domain, rest sourced from reference TRBV5-5 and TRBJ1-5, is DAGVTQSPTHLIKTRGQQVTLRCSPISGHKSVSWYQQVLGQGPQFIFQYYEKEERGRGNFPDRFSARQFPNYSSELNVNALLLGDSALYLCASSLNPQGDQPQHFGDGTRLSIL.